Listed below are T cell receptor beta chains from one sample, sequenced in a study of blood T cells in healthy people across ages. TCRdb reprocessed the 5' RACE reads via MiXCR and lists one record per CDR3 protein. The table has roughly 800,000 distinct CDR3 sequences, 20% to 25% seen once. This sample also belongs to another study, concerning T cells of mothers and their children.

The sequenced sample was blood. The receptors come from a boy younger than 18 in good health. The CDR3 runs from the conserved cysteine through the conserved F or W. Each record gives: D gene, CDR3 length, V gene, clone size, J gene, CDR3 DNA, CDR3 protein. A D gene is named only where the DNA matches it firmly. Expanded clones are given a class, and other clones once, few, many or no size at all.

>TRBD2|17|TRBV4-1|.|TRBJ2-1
TGCGCCAGCAGCCAAATACTGGGACTAGCAGTCTACAATGAGCAGTTCTTC
CASSQILGLAVYNEQFF
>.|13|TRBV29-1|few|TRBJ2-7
TGCAGCGCCTCCGGGACAACAACCTACGAGCAGTACTTC
CSASGTTTYEQYF
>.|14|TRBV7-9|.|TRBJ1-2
TGTGCCAGCAGCTTGGCGGACGGGAACTATGGCTACACCTTC
CASSLADGNYGYTF
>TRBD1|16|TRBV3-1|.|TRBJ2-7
TGTGCCAGCAGCCAAGAGCCGGACAGGGGGGACTACGAGCAGTACTTC
CASSQEPDRGDYEQYF
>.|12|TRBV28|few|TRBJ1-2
TGTGCCAGCTCCGACGGACCCTATGGCTACACCTTC
CASSDGPYGYTF
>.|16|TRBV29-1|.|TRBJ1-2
TGCAGCGTTGAAGCAAAAGGACGGGGGGGAGGCTATGGCTACACCTTC
CSVEAKGRGGGYGYTF
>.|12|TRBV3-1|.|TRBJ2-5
TGTGCCAGCAGCGACTCCCTAGAGACCCAGTACTTC
CASSDSLETQYF
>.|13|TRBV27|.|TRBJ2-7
TGTGCCAGCCGTGGGAGGGGGGCCTACGAGCAGTACTTC
CASRGRGAYEQYF
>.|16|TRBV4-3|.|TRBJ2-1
TGCGCCAGCAGCCAAGCTCTAGCCGCAGTCTATAATGAGCAGTTCTTC
CASSQALAAVYNEQFF
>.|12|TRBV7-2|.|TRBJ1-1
TGTGCCAGCAGCTTACAGGGTCCCACGCCTTTCTTT
CASSLQGPTPFF
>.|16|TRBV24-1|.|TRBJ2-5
TGTGCCACCAGTGATCCCAAGGGATTCGGGCAAGAGACCCAGTACTTC
CATSDPKGFGQETQYF
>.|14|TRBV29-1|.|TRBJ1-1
TGCAGCATACGACCAGACGCTATCCAGGGTGAAGCTTTCTTT
CSIRPDAIQGEAFF
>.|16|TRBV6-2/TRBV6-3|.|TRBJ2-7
TGTGCCAGCAGTTACTCACCCCTGGCCAGTACCTACGAGCAGTACTTC
CASSYSPLASTYEQYF
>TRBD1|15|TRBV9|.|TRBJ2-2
TGTGCCAGCAGCGTGGGACAGGATGACACCGGGGAGCTGTTTTTT
CASSVGQDDTGELFF
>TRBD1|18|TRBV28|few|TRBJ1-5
TGTGCCAGCAGTCACTTACCTATGGGACAGGGAGGCAATCAGCCCCAGCATTTT
CASSHLPMGQGGNQPQHF
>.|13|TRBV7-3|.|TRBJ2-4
TGTGCCAGCAGCTTAACGGCAGCGGGTATTCAGTACTTC
CASSLTAAGIQYF
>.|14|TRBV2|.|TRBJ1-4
TGTGCCAGCAGGACCATAACCGAAAATGAAAAACTGTTTTTT
CASRTITENEKLFF
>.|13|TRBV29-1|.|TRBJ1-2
TGCAGCGTTGAAGATGTAGTGTCAGATGCCTACACCTTC
CSVEDVVSDAYTF
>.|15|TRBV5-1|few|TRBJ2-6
TGCGCCAGCAGCCGAGGGGGACCTGGGGCCAACGTCCTGACTTTC
CASSRGGPGANVLTF
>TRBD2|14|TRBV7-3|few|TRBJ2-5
TGTGCCAGCAGTAGCGGGGAGACCGGAGAGACCCAGTACTTC
CASSSGETGETQYF
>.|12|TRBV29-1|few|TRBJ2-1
TGCAGCGTGGGTGGGGGCCGCGATGAGCAGTTCTTC
CSVGGGRDEQFF
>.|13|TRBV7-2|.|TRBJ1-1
TGTGCCAGCAGCATCAGGATGAACACTGAAGCTTTCTTT
CASSIRMNTEAFF
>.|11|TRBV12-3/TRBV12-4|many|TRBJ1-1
TGTGCCAGCCAGGGGCCCACTGAAGCTTTCTTT
CASQGPTEAFF
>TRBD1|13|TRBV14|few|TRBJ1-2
TGTGCCAGCAGCCAATGGACAGGGAATGGCTACGCCTTC
CASSQWTGNGYAF
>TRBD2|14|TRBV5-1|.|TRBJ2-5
TGCGCCAGCGGGACTAGCGGGGAAGAAGAGACCCAGTACTTC
CASGTSGEEETQYF
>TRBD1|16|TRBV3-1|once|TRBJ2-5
TGTGCCAGCAGCCAAGAGGACAGGGGGTTGAAGGAGACCCAGTACTTC
CASSQEDRGLKETQYF
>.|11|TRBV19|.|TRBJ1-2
TGTGCCACCAGTACTCAGGGTGGCTACACCTTC
CATSTQGGYTF
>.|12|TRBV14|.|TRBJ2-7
TGTGCCAGCAGCCCGGGATTATGGGAGCAGTACTTC
CASSPGLWEQYF
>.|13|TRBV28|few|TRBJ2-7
TGTGCCAGCAGTTTAAGGCGGAGCTACGAGCAGTACTTC
CASSLRRSYEQYF
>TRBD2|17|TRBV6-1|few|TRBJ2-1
TGTGCCAGCAGTCGGCAATTTACGGGACTAGCGGACAATGAGCAGTTCTTC
CASSRQFTGLADNEQFF
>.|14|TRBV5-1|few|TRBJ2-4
TGCGCCAGCAGCTTGCCTCCCCAGAAAAACATTCGGTACTTC
CASSLPPQKNIRYF
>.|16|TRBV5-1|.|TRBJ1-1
TGCGCCAGCAGTCGAGGGGGGATGGAACGGAACACTGAAGCTTTCTTT
CASSRGGMERNTEAFF
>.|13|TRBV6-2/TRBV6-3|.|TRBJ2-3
TGTGCCAGCAGTTACAGGGTCGGCGATACGCAGTATTTT
CASSYRVGDTQYF
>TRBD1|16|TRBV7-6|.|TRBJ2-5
TGTGCCAGCAGCCCTAGGACAGGGTGGGGTAAGGAGACCCAGTACTTC
CASSPRTGWGKETQYF
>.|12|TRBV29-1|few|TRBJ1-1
TGCAGCGTTAGGGGGGGGGCGACTGAAGCTTTCTTT
CSVRGGATEAFF
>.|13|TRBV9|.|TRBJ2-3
TGTGCCAGCAGCGTAGACCGCACAGATACGCAGTATTTT
CASSVDRTDTQYF
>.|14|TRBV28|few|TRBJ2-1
TGTGCCAGCAGTCCCAGTCCTCGCTACAATGAGCAGTTCTTC
CASSPSPRYNEQFF
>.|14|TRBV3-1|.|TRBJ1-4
TGTGCCAGCAGTTGGGCGTTGTTGGATGAAAAACTGTTTTTT
CASSWALLDEKLFF
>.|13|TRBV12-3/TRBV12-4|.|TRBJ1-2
TGTGCCAGCAGGGACCCGGGTCCCTATGGCTACACCTTC
CASRDPGPYGYTF
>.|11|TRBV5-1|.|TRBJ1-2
TGCGCCAGCAGCGGGACTTCTGGCTACACCTTC
CASSGTSGYTF
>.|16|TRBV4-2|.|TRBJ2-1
TGTGCCAGCAGCCCTGTGAGGGGCGACCTGATCAATGAGCAGTTCTTC
CASSPVRGDLINEQFF
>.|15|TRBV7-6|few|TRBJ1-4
TGTGCCAGCAGCCCTAGACAGCGAGACAATGAAAAACTGTTTTTT
CASSPRQRDNEKLFF
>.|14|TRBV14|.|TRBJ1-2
TGTGCCAGCAGCCGAATGGCAGGGCACTATGGCTACACCTTC
CASSRMAGHYGYTF
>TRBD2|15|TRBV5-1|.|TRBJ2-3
TGCGCCAGCAGCTGGGGACTAGCGAGCACAGATACGCAGTATTTT
CASSWGLASTDTQYF